This T cell receptor beta chain derives from a study of shared clonotypes between healthy human individuals. This CDR3 is built from 14 residues. Trimming pared 3 bases from V and 8 bases from J, leaving 16 bases between. CDR1 and CDR2 from the germline V gene are MNHEY and SMNVEV (reference sequence). Sequenced by immunoSEQ multiplex PCR; TCRdb stores in-frame clones only, minus some. The sample includes 2 million or so clones, over 85% of them seen just once. As defined, naive CD8 cells were CD45RO-negative and positively selected for CCR7, with terminally differentiated effector memory CD45RA+ cells excluded.

This clonotype originated in a man aged 18 to 30 in good health. The material sequenced was naive CD8+ T cells sorted from blood. The chain combines TRBV27 with TRBJ1-2; unclear D gene. CDR3 loop: CASSFVSGSMGYTF. The DNA for the CDR3 is TGTGCCAGCAGTTTCGTCAGCGGATCAATGGGCTACACCTTC.